This entry lists 30 T cell receptor beta chains sequenced from one sample in a study of cytomegalovirus exposure and HLA in healthy donors. The PCR was carried out with 60 Vbeta primers and 13 Jbeta primers. TCRdb's table, derived via immunoSEQ multiplex PCR, lists solely in-frame clones and lacks some. The profile shows some 150,000 clones, about four fifths of them singletons. Sequenced input: PBMCs. These receptors originate from a man aged 18 to 35 in good health and CMV-seropositive.

The chain combines TRBV7-9 with TRBJ2-5, with 12 nucleotides matching TRBD1. Germline CDR1 and CDR2: SEHNR and FQNEAQ (reference sequence). This CDR3 comprises 17 residues. J gave up 5 bases and V 1 base, and 8 bases lay outside the gene matches. This chain's CDR3 is CASSLVSGTGGRETQYF. The CDR3 DNA sequence: TGTGCCAGCAGCTTAGTCTCCGGGACAGGGGGCAGGGAGACCCAGTACTTC.

This clone was found once. This chain joins TRBV4-2 and TRBJ2-3; 7 bases match TRBD2. J was trimmed by 3 bases and V by 2 bases; bases with no gene match: 8. CDR1 is LGHNA, CDR2 YNFKEQ, per germline. This CDR3 region has 16 residues. CDR3 sequence reads: CASSQKGLDVTDTQYF. The CDR3 nucleotides are TGTGCCAGCAGCCAAAAAGGACTAGACGTGACAGATACGCAGTATTTT.

The chain recombines TRBV28 with TRBJ1-1, with D perhaps TRBD1 (6 bases). The CDR3 has 14 amino acids. Trimming left V 5 bases short and J 5 bases short, with 15 bases between. Per germline, CDR1 MDHEN and CDR2 SYDVKM. Written as DNA, the CDR3 is TGTGCCAGCAGTCCCGGACAGCGGAGGACTGAAGCTTTCTTT. It specifies CASSPGQRRTEAFF.

This clone was seen once. The chain uses TRBV6-1 and TRBJ1-1; TRBD1 is a possible D gene (5 bases). Germline CDR1 reads MNHNS; CDR2 reads SASEGT. This CDR3 is 13 amino acids long. Trimming left V 5 bases short and J 2 bases short, with 9 bases between. CDR3 residues: CASSLTVNTEAFF. The DNA of the CDR3 is TGTGCCAGCAGTTTGACAGTCAACACTGAAGCTTTCTTT.

A single count supports this clone. The V call is TRBV7-9, the J call TRBJ2-7; 8 nucleotides line up with TRBD2. Germline CDR1 is SEHNR and CDR2 is FQNEAQ (reference sequence). CDR3 size: 13 residues. Losses at the gene ends were 0 bases for V and 6 bases for J; bases not matched to a gene: 1. DNA for the CDR3: TGTGCCAGCAGCTTAGCACTAGCGGCCGAGCAGTACTTC. Translating gives CASSLALAAEQYF.

This clone was counted a few times. The CDR3 DNA reads as TGCGCCAGCAGCCAAGTGACAGGGGAGGAGGAGACCCAGTACTTC. Encoded protein: CASSQVTGEEETQYF. The rearrangement joins TRBV4-1 to TRBJ2-5, with 8 bases aligning to TRBD1. Germline CDR1 is MGHRA and CDR2 is YSYEKL. The CDR3 is 15 amino acids. The V segment lost 1 base and the J segment 5 bases; nucleotides outside the gene matches: 6.

This rearrangement joins TRBV9 to TRBJ1-4; 7 bases are shared with TRBD1. With 3 bases clipped from V and 8 bases from J, the junction kept 4 bases outside the gene matches. The germline V gene encodes CDR1 SGDLS and CDR2 YYNGEE. The CDR3 consists of 13 residues. The CDR3 region has the DNA TGTGCCAGCAGCGGACAGGGCGGAGAAAAACTGTTTTTT. Protein: CASSGQGGEKLFF.

The rearrangement joins TRBV5-6 to TRBJ2-1, with 8 bases lining up with TRBD1. The CDR3 is made up of 15 amino acids. V lost 3 bases and J lost 7; bases outside the gene matches: 9. The germline gives CDR1 SGHDT, CDR2 YYEEEE. The chain's CDR3 is CASSSRTGWRNEQFF. The CDR3 DNA is TGTGCCAGCAGCTCCCGGACAGGGTGGAGGAATGAGCAGTTCTTC.

The chain is built from TRBV7-2 and TRBJ2-1; the D gene is possibly TRBD2 (6 bases). Germline-derived CDR1 and CDR2 are SGHTA and FQGNSA. The length of the CDR3 is 15 residues. Trimming removed 0 bases at V and 11 bases at J, with 17 bases between. CDR3 in DNA: TGTGCCAGCAGCTTAGCCGGGCCCTCGGGGGAGAAGCAGTTCTTC. Its protein is CASSLAGPSGEKQFF.

The V call is TRBV30, the J call TRBJ2-7; 14 nucleotides agree with TRBD2. The CDR3 contains 16 residues. Losses at the gene ends were 6 bases for V and 5 bases for J; bases not matched to a gene: 12. Germline values: CDR1 GTSNPN, CDR2 SVGIG (reference sequence). CDR3: CACASPGLAGADEQYF. CDR3 in DNA: TGTGCCTGCGCCTCTCCGGGACTAGCGGGAGCAGACGAGCAGTACTTC.

V gene TRBV28 combines with J gene TRBJ2-3; TRBD2 aligns across 14 bases. Germline-derived CDR1 and CDR2 are MDHEN and SYDVKM. V lost 5 bases to trimming and J lost 9 bases; unmatched junction nucleotides: 13. There are 17 residues in the CDR3. The CDR3 DNA sequence: TGTGCCAGCAGTGCGGGGACTAGCGGGAGTGGGTGGAAGACGCAGTATTTT. Amino acid sequence: CASSAGTSGSGWKTQYF.

V and J are TRBV19 and TRBJ2-1; maybe TRBD2 (5 bases). The CDR3 loop spans 11 amino acids. The germline gives CDR1 LNHDA, CDR2 SQIVND (reference sequence). V was shortened by 4 bases and J by 12 bases, with 10 bases between the two germline ends. The DNA of the CDR3 is TGTGCCAGTAGTAACGGGGTTCGGCAGTTCTTC. Protein product: CASSNGVRQFF.

The chain recombines TRBV28 with TRBJ1-1; no firm D call. There are 13 residues in the CDR3. V dropped 7 bases and J dropped 0 bases, with 9 bases sitting between them. Germline CDR1 and CDR2: MDHEN and SYDVKM. Written as DNA, the CDR3 is TGTGCCAGCATTGATAGAATGAACACTGAAGCTTTCTTT. It is translated as CASIDRMNTEAFF.

This clone has more than one count but fewer than ten. V and J are TRBV5-4 and TRBJ2-2, with D hard to call. This CDR3 spans 13 amino acids. Germline CDR1 is SGHNT and CDR2 is YYREEE (reference sequence). V was cut by 2 bases and J by 7 bases, with 9 bases left in between. The CDR3 protein is CASSLAIHGELFF. The CDR3 bases are TGTGCCAGCAGCTTAGCGATCCACGGGGAGCTGTTTTTT. Variable domain in full (rest from reference TRBV5-4 and TRBJ2-2): ETGVTQSPTHLIKTRGQQVTLRCSSQSGHNTVSWYQQALGQGPQFIFQYYREEENGRGNFPPRFSGLQFPNYSSELNVNALELDDSALYLCASSLAIHGELFFGEGSRLTVL.

This clone was detected a few times. The chain carries TRBV6-6 and TRBJ2-3; perhaps TRBD2 as D (6 bases). Between the trimmed V and J ends, which lost 6 bases and 4 bases, there was a span of 17 bases. The CDR3 contains 15 residues. Germline-derived CDR1 and CDR2 are MNHNY and SVGAGI (reference sequence). CDR3 loop: CASRIRELTADTQYF. CDR3 coding DNA: TGTGCCAGCAGAATACGGGAGCTCACCGCAGATACGCAGTATTTT.

The chain couples TRBV19 to TRBJ2-2; 9 bases match TRBD2. Trimming took 3 bases from V and 0 from J; bases not matched to a gene: 2. CDR3 size: 16 residues. Germline CDR1 reads LNHDA; CDR2 reads SQIVND (reference sequence). This chain's CDR3 is CASSILAGSNTGELFF. DNA of the CDR3: TGTGCCAGTAGTATCCTAGCGGGGTCGAACACCGGGGAGCTGTTTTTT.

V and J are TRBV5-1 and TRBJ2-7, with D tentatively TRBD1 (6 bases). CDR3 length: 16 amino acids. Looked up from germline, CDR1 is SGHRS and CDR2 is YFSETQ. V lost 0 bases to trimming and J lost 4 bases, with 17 bases between them. CDR3 region: CASSLAGATGTYEQYF. Written as DNA, the CDR3 is TGCGCCAGCAGCTTGGCCGGGGCGACAGGAACGTACGAGCAGTACTTC.

This clone came up a few times. This chain links TRBV5-6 with TRBJ1-1, with D uncertain. Germline CDR1 and CDR2: SGHDT and YYEEEE. The CDR3 extends over 12 amino acids. Trimming pared 4 bases from V and 2 bases from J, leaving 6 bases between. CDR3 sequence (DNA): TGTGCCAGCAGCCTCTTAAACACTGAAGCTTTCTTT. This codes for CASSLLNTEAFF.

The V and J genes are TRBV5-1 and TRBJ1-2; 10 bases agree with TRBD1. The length of the CDR3 is 13 residues. Germline CDR1 is SGHRS and CDR2 is YFSETQ. V lost 3 bases, J lost 10 bases, and 6 bases stayed unmatched. CDR3 nucleotide sequence: TGCGCCAGCAGCTGGGGGACAGGGGATGACTACACCTTC. Amino acids: CASSWGTGDDYTF. The full variable domain, completed using reference TRBV5-1 and TRBJ1-2, is KAGVTQTPRYLIKTRGQQVTLSCSPISGHRSVSWYQQTPGQGLQFLFEYFSETQRNKGNFPGRFSGRQFSNSRSEMNVSTLELGDSALYLCASSWGTGDDYTFGSGTRLTVV.

V gene TRBV5-1 combines with J gene TRBJ2-2; 8 bases map to TRBD2. The CDR3 is 16 residues long. Germline CDR1 reads SGHRS; CDR2 reads YFSETQ. J lost 2 bases, V lost 4 bases, and 7 bases had no gene match. CDR3 in DNA: TGCGCCAGCAGCCAAACTAGCGGCATAAACACCGGGGAGCTGTTTTTT. Translating it yields CASSQTSGINTGELFF.

The chain carries TRBV27 and TRBJ2-2, with 7 bases matching TRBD1. The CDR3 sequence is 15 residues long. The V and J ends lost 5 bases and 3 bases, in that order; junction bases with no gene match: 6. Germline values: CDR1 MNHEY, CDR2 SMNVEV (reference sequence). DNA for the CDR3: TGTGCCAGCAGTCTCAGGGGGATCGACACCGGGGAGCTGTTTTTT. It specifies CASSLRGIDTGELFF.

The chain couples TRBV6-1 to TRBJ2-7, with a weak D call TRBD1 (6 bases). The germline gives CDR1 MNHNS, CDR2 SASEGT. CDR3 size: 15 residues. The V gene lost 2 bases and the J gene lost 2 bases, with 13 bases spanning the gap. The CDR3 reads CASSEYGTPPYEQYF. The CDR3 nucleotides are TGTGCCAGCAGTGAATATGGGACACCTCCCTACGAGCAGTACTTC.

The V gene is TRBV29-1, the J gene TRBJ2-5, with TRBD1 matching over 8 bases. The J call may be wrong; the DNA end is better matched by TRBJ2-7. There are 14 residues in the CDR3. Germline CDR1 is SQVTM and CDR2 is ANQGSEA. This CDR3 reads CSVERAGGPYEQYF. Here the CDR3 DNA reads TGCAGCGTTGAAAGGGCAGGGGGCCCCTACGAGCAGTACTTC.

In this sample, this clone turned up a few times. The chain is built from TRBV6-1 and TRBJ2-5; 9 bases align to TRBD1. Germline loops: CDR1 MNHNS, CDR2 SASEGT. With 9 bases clipped from V and 5 bases from J, the junction kept 13 bases outside the gene matches. CDR3 length: 15 residues. The CDR3 nucleotides are TGTGCCAGTTCCGGACAGGGGATGCCGGGCGAGACCCAGTACTTC. Translated: CASSGQGMPGETQYF.

The J gene is TRBJ1-1, the V gene TRBV15, with D perhaps matching TRBD1 (5 bases). V was pared by 5 bases and J by 6 bases, with 16 bases between. CDR1 and CDR2 (germline): LNHNV, YYDKDF (reference sequence). CDR3 size: 14 residues. Here the CDR3 reads CATSQGAGYPEAFF. The CDR3 coding sequence is TGTGCCACCAGCCAGGGCGCGGGGTATCCTGAAGCTTTCTTT. Drawing the rest from reference TRBV15 and TRBJ1-1, the complete variable domain is DAMVIQNPRYQVTQFGKPVTLSCSQTLNHNVMYWYQQKSSQAPKLLFHYYDKDFNNEADTPDNFQSRRPNTSFCFLDIRSPGLGDTAMYLCATSQGAGYPEAFFGQGTRLTVV.

This rearrangement joins TRBV6-5 to TRBJ1-1, with D unclear. The CDR3 is made up of 10 amino acids. V dropped 8 bases and J dropped 7 bases, with 8 bases sitting between them. Germline loops: CDR1 MNHEY, CDR2 SVGAGI. The CDR3 coding sequence is TGTGCCAGCGGGCGTGATGAAGCTTTCTTT. It yields the protein CASGRDEAFF.

A remark on this clone: In the same sample, other DNA sequences code for this CDR3. The V and J genes are TRBV4-1 and TRBJ1-1, with D possibly TRBD1 on 6 matching bases. Germline CDR1 MGHRA, CDR2 YSYEKL. Trimming cost V 2 bases and J 1 base, with 11 bases left between them. The CDR3 has 15 amino acids. CDR3 loop: CASSQPRRGNTEAFF. The CDR3 DNA is TGCGCCAGCAGCCAACCTCGCAGGGGGAACACTGAAGCTTTCTTT.

The V and J genes are TRBV29-1 and TRBJ1-2; tentative D call: TRBD1 (6 bases). Trimming removed 4 bases from V and 7 bases from J, with 13 bases in between. The CDR3 consists of 12 residues. CDR1 is SQVTM, CDR2 ANQGSEA, per germline. CDR3 nucleotides: TGCAGCGTTGGGGGAGGGGGTTGTGGCTACACCTTC. It encodes CSVGGGGCGYTF. Full variable domain (missing parts from reference TRBV29-1 and TRBJ1-2): SAVISQKPSRDICQRGTSLTIQCQVDSQVTMMFWYRQQPGQSLTLIATANQGSEATYESGFVIDKFPISRPNLTFSTLTVSNMSPEDSSIYLCSVGGGGCGYTFGSGTRLTVV.

The V gene is TRBV11-3, the J gene TRBJ1-2; TRBD1 matches 7 bases. Per germline, CDR1 SGHNT and CDR2 YENEEA. This CDR3 contains 14 residues. V was clipped by 4 bases and J by 2 bases; unmatched bases: 4. The CDR3 loop is CASSSSTGNYGYTF. DNA of the CDR3: TGTGCCAGCAGCTCATCGACAGGGAACTATGGCTACACCTTC.

The chain is built from TRBV5-1 and TRBJ1-1, with D perhaps matching TRBD1 (6 bases). Trimming left V 4 bases short and J 3 bases short, with 13 bases between. Germline values: CDR1 SGHRS, CDR2 YFSETQ. The CDR3 is made up of 14 amino acids. The CDR3 region has the DNA TGCGCCAGCAGCCAAGGGAGGGGGGACACTGAAGCTTTCTTT. This codes for CASSQGRGDTEAFF.